The T cell receptor beta chain described here comes from a study of T cell clonality in common variable immunodeficiency. This clone was counted many times. The read comes to an end 3 residues before the CDR3 does, leaving the germline J gene to fill in the end. The CDR3 totals 15 residues. CDR1 is LNHDA and CDR2 is SQIVND in the germline V gene (reference sequence). After removal of 2 bases from V and 4 bases from J, the junction contained 5 bases not matched to a gene. Produced via immunoSEQ multiplex PCR; TCRdb's table is partial and in-frame only. The sample holds approximately 52,000 clones, and no clone turns up only once.

The gene calls are TRBV19 and TRBJ2-1; 7 bases are shared with TRBD2. Sequencing was performed on peripheral blood mononuclear cells. The TCR originated in a person between 18 and 69 years old in good health. CDR3: CASSIMGGSYNEQFF. Incomplete CDR3 DNA: TGTGCCAGTAGTATAATGGGCGGGAGTTACAATGAG.